Below, one T cell receptor (beta chain) is given with its context. Its antigen is not known. Some clones are missing from TCRdb's copy, which holds only in-frame ones; the method was immunoSEQ multiplex PCR. The repertoire consists of 20,000 to 30,000 clones, with approximately 91% occurring once and the leading ten covering 49%. This sample stems from a study of OX40 agonist ivuxolimab in advanced cancers. Study-level information: Dose-escalation patients were diagnosed with hepatocellular carcinoma, melanoma, renal cell cancer or head and neck cancer. Study-wide results and limits: Expanded clones belonging to CD8+ T cells outnumbered, on average, those of CD4+.

Germline V gene data show CDR1 as MDHEN and CDR2 as SYDVKM. Trimming removed 2 bases from V and 3 bases from J; junction bases left unmatched: 0. The CDR3 covers 15 residues. The clonotype was recovered from an adult with an advanced solid tumor such as melanoma, head and neck, liver or kidney cancer. The chain uses TRBV28 and TRBJ2-1; 11 nucleotides match TRBD2. Material: CD4+ or CD8+ T cells sorted from blood, obtained in a trial of the OX40 agonist ivuxolimab. CDR3 sequence reads: CASSLTSGGYNEQFF. The CDR3 DNA reads TGTGCCAGCAGTTTAACTAGCGGGGGCTACAATGAGCAGTTCTTC.